This is a list of T cell receptor beta chains from one sample in a study of cytotoxic CD8 clonotypes in ibrutinib-treated CLL. Here immunoSEQ multiplex PCR was the method, and the copy in TCRdb shows in-frame clones only, minus some. The sample has approximately 150,000 clones, less than 85% seen once; the top ten hold around 4.5%. The sequences come from PBMCs, collected after 24 months of ibrutinib treatment. Every receptor here comes from a human donor with chronic lymphocytic leukemia. CDR3s include the opening cysteine and the closing phenylalanine or tryptophan. D genes are given only for firm matches. Clone size appears in some rows only: once, few, many, or a class for an expanded clone.

v_gene	abundance	j_gene	d_gene	CDR3aa	CDR3nt
TRBV7-2	.	TRBJ2-1	TRBD1	CASSQGQGTGQFF	TGTGCCAGCAGCCAGGGACAGGGGACGGGGCAGTTCTTC
TRBV7-2	.	TRBJ2-1	.	CASSLEQGGRRNEQFF	TGTGCCAGCAGCTTAGAGCAAGGGGGGAGGCGGAATGAGCAGTTCTTC
TRBV10-1	.	TRBJ2-3	.	CASSESGTKNTQYF	TGCGCCAGCAGTGAGTCGGGGACGAAGAATACGCAGTATTTT
TRBV28	.	TRBJ1-2	.	CASSNHGTATNYGYTF	TGTGCCAGCAGCAACCACGGGACGGCCACTAACTATGGCTACACCTTC
TRBV19	.	TRBJ2-1	.	CASSTGWETSQQFF	TGTGCCAGTAGTACTGGGTGGGAGACATCCCAGCAGTTCTTC
TRBV5-4	.	TRBJ2-7	.	CASSPGPAYEQYF	TGTGCCAGCAGCCCGGGACCAGCCTACGAGCAGTACTTC
TRBV6-1	.	TRBJ1-5	.	CASSLQLIAGQPQHF	TGTGCCAGCAGTTTACAGCTAATCGCGGGTCAGCCCCAGCATTTT
TRBV18	.	TRBJ2-7	.	CASSQTPAVIYEQYF	TGTGCCAGCTCACAAACGCCAGCAGTGATCTACGAGCAGTACTTC
TRBV7-6	.	TRBJ2-5	TRBD2	CASSPGLGMTQYF	TGTGCCAGCAGCCCCGGACTAGGGATGACCCAGTACTTC
TRBV2	.	TRBJ2-7	.	CASTTGSGSYEQYF	TGTGCCAGCACCACAGGGAGTGGCTCCTACGAGCAGTACTTC
TRBV6-1	.	TRBJ1-1	.	CASITEAFF	TGTGCCAGCATCACTGAAGCTTTCTTT
TRBV6-5	.	TRBJ2-2	.	CASSPRRGTGELFF	TGTGCCAGCAGTCCTCGACGGGGAACCGGGGAGCTGTTTTTT
TRBV2	few	TRBJ1-5	.	CASSEITAGSSQPQHF	TGTGCCAGCAGTGAAATCACAGCGGGCAGTTCTCAGCCCCAGCATTTT
TRBV28	few	TRBJ1-3	.	CASSFLGWAGNTIYF	TGTGCCAGCAGTTTTCTTGGGTGGGCTGGAAACACCATATATTTT
TRBV18	.	TRBJ1-1	.	CASSPTGNTEAFF	TGTGCCAGCTCACCCACAGGGAACACTGAAGCTTTCTTT
TRBV12-5	.	TRBJ1-1	.	CASGLFREAEAFF	TGTGCTAGTGGTTTGTTCAGGGAAGCTGAAGCTTTCTTT
TRBV6-5	.	TRBJ2-7	.	CASSDRDGSYEQYF	TGTGCCAGCAGTGACCGGGACGGTTCCTACGAGCAGTACTTC
TRBV6-1	.	TRBJ1-5	.	CASIRGSSNQPQHF	TGTGCCAGCATTAGGGGATCTAGCAATCAGCCCCAGCATTTT
TRBV28	.	TRBJ2-7	.	CATIAAYEQYF	TGTGCCACCATTGCAGCCTACGAGCAGTACTTC